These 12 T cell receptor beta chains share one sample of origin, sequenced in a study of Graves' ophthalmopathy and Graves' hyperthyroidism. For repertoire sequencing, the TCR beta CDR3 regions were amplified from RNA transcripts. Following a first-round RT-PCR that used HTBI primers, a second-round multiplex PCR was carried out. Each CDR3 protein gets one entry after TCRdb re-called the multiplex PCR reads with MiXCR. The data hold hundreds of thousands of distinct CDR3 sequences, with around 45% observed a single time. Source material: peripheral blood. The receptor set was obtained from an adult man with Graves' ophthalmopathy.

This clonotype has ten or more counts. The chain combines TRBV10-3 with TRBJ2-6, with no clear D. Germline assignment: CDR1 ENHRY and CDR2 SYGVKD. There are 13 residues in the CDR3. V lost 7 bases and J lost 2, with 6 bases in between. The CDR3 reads CAINGAGANVLTF. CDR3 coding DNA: TGTGCCATCAATGGGGCTGGGGCCAACGTCCTGACTTTC.

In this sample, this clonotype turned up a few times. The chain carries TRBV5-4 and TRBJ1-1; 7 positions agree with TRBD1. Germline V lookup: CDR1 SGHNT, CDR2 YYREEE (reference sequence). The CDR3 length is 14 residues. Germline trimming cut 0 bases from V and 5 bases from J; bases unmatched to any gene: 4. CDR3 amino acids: CASSLAVTGTEAFF. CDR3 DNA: TGTGCCAGCAGCTTGGCCGTGACAGGGACTGAAGCTTTCTTT.

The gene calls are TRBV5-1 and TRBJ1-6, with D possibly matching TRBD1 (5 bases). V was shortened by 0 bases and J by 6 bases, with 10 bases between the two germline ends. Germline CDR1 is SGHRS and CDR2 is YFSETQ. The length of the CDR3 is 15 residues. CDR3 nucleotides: TGCGCCAGCAGCTTGGGGGGACCGCCTAATTCACCCCTCCACTTT. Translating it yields CASSLGGPPNSPLHF.

The CDR3 sequence is CASSSGWGAQYF. The DNA for the CDR3 is TGTGCCAGCAGCTCTGGGTGGGGAGCCCAGTACTTC. The V gene is TRBV7-9, the J gene TRBJ2-5, with D possibly being TRBD2 (5 bases). V lost 4 bases, J lost 9 bases, and 12 bases lay in between. CDR1 is SEHNR and CDR2 is FQNEAQ in the germline V gene (reference sequence). The CDR3 totals 12 residues.

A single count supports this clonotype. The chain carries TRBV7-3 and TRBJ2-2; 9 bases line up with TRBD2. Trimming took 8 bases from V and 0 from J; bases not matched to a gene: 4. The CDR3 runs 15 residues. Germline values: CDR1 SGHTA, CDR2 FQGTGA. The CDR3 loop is CASEGGRANTGELFF. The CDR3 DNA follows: TGTGCCAGCGAAGGCGGGAGGGCGAACACCGGGGAGCTGTTTTTT.

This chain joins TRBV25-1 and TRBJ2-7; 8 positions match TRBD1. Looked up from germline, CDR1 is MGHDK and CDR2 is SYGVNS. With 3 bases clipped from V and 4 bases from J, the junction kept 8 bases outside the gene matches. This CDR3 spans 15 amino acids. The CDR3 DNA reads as TGTGCCAGCAGTGACCTTCAGGGGGCGCGGTACGAGCAGTACTTC. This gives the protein CASSDLQGARYEQYF.

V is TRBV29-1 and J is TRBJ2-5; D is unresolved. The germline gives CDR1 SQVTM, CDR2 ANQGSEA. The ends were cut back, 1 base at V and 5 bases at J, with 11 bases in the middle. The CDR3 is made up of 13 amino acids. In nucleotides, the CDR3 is TGCAGCGTTGAAGGAGGTGGGGTGGAGACCCAGTACTTC. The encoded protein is CSVEGGGVETQYF.

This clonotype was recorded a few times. CDR3 amino acids: CASMGDSNEKLFF. The CDR3 nucleotides read TGTGCCAGTATGGGGGACAGTAATGAAAAACTGTTTTTT. The J gene is TRBJ1-4, the V gene TRBV19; TRBD1 matches at 7 bases. Germline CDR1 reads LNHDA; CDR2 reads SQIVND (reference sequence). There are 13 residues in the CDR3. V was pared by 7 bases and J by 4 bases, with 3 bases of the junction left unmatched.

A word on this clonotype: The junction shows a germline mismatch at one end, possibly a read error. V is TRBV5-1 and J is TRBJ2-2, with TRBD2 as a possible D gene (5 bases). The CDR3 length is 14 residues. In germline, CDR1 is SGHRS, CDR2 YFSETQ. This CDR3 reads CASTLGLNTGELFF. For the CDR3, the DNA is TGTGCCAGCACCTTAGGACTGAACACCGGGGAGCTGTTTTTT.

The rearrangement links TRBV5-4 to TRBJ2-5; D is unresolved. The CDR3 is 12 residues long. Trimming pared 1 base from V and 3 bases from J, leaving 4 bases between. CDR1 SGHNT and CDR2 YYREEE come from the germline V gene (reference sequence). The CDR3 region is CASSLPKETQYF. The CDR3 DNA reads TGTGCCAGCAGCTTGCCCAAAGAGACCCAGTACTTC.

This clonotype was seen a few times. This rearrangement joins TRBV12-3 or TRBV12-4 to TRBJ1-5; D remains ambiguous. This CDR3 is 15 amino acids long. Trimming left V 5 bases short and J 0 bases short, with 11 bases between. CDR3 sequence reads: CASSPTAYSNQPQHF. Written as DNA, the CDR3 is TGTGCCAGCAGTCCGACGGCATATAGCAATCAGCCCCAGCATTTT.

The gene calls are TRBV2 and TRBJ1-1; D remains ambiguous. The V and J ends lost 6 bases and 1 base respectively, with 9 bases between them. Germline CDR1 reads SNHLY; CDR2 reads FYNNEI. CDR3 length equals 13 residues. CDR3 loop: CASSHRANTEAFF. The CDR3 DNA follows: TGTGCCAGCAGCCACCGGGCGAACACTGAAGCTTTCTTT.